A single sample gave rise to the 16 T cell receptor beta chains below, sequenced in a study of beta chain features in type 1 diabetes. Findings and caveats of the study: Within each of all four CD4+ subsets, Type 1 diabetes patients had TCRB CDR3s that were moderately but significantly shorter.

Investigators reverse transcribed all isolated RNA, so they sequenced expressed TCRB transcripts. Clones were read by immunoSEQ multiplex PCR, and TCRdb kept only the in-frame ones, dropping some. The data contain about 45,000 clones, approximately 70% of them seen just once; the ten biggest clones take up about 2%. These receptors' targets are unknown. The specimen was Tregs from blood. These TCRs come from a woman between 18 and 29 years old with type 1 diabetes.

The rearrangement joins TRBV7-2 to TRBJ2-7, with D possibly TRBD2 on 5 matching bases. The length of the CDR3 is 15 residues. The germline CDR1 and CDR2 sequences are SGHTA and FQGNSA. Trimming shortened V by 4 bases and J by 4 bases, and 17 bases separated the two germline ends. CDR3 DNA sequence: TGTGCCAGCAGCTCTCCCGGAACGGGATCTTACGAGCAGTACTTC. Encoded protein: CASSSPGTGSYEQYF. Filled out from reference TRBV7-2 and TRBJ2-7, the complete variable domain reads GAGVSQSPSNKVTEKGKDVELRCDPISGHTALYWYRQSLGQGLEFLIYFQGNSAPDKSGLPSDRFSAERTGGSVSTLTIQRTQQEDSAVYLCASSSPGTGSYEQYFGPGTRLTVT.

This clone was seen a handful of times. The chain's CDR3 is CAISEGLAGTTQYF. In nucleotides, the CDR3 is TGTGCCATCAGTGAGGGCCTAGCGGGAACGACCCAGTACTTC. The chain employs TRBV10-3 and TRBJ2-5, with 9 bases aligning to TRBD2. Germline CDR1 and CDR2: ENHRY and SYGVKD. V dropped 2 bases and J dropped 7; count of bases not matched to a gene: 5. The CDR3 covers 14 residues.

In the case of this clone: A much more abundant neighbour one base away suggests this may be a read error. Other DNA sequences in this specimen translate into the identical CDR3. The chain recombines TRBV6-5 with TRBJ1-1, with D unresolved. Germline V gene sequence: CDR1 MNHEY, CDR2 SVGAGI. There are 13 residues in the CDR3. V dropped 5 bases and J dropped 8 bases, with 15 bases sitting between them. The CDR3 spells CASSVVDMAEAFF. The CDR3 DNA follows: TGTGCCAGCAGTGTCGTTGACATGGCAGAAGCTTTCTTT.

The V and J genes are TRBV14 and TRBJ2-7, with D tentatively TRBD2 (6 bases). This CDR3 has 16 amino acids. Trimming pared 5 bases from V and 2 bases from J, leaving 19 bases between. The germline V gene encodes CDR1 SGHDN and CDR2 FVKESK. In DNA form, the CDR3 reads TGTGCCAGCAGCACGCGGGGCAGCTACGGTGCCTACGAGCAGTACTTC. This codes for CASSTRGSYGAYEQYF.

As DNA, the CDR3 is TGCGCCAGCAGCTTAGGAGAAACAGGGGCCGGTCAGTACTTC. Translated: CASSLGETGAGQYF. V gene TRBV5-1 combines with J gene TRBJ2-5; 7 bases fit TRBD1. Germline V gene data show CDR1 as SGHRS and CDR2 as YFSETQ. The CDR3 loop spans 14 amino acids. The trim removed 2 bases at V and 11 bases at J, leaving 12 bases unmatched.

CDR3: CASSPDNEQFF. Here the CDR3 DNA reads TGTGCCAGCAGCCCCGACAATGAGCAGTTCTTC. The rearrangement uses TRBV7-9 and TRBJ2-1; D is undetermined. The CDR3 spans 11 residues. The V gene's germline CDR1 is SEHNR and CDR2 FQNEAQ (reference sequence). V was trimmed by 5 bases and J by 5 bases, leaving 4 bases between them.

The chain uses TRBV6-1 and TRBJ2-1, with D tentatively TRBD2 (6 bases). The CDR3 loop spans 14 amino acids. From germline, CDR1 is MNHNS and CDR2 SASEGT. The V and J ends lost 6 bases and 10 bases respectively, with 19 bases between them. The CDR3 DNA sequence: TGTGCCAGCAGGGGGGACTGGGGCTTTAGGGAGCAGTTCTTC. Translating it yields CASRGDWGFREQFF.

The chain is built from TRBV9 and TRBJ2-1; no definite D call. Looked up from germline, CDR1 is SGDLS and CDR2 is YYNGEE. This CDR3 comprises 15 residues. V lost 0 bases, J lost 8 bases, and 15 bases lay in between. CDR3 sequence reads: CASSVATAGFYEQFF. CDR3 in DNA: TGTGCCAGCAGCGTAGCCACAGCAGGATTCTATGAGCAGTTCTTC.

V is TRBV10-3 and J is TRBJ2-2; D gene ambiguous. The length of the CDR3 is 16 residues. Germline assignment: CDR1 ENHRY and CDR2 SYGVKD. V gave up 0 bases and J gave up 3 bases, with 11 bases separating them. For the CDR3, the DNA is TGTGCCATCAGTGAGTCGACTCCCCGGGACACCGGGGAGCTGTTTTTT. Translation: CAISESTPRDTGELFF.

The CDR3 coding sequence is TGTGCCAGTAGTATCGGAGCGGGAGGAGGGAACAATGAGCAGTTCTTC. It encodes CASSIGAGGGNNEQFF. The gene calls are TRBV19 and TRBJ2-1; 9 positions match TRBD2. The CDR3 length is 16 residues. The ends lost 3 bases at V and 5 bases at J; junction bases unmatched: 8. The germline gives CDR1 LNHDA, CDR2 SQIVND (reference sequence). Looking up the rest from reference TRBV19 and TRBJ2-1 gives the full variable domain: DGGITQSPKYLFRKEGQNVTLSCEQNLNHDAMYWYRQDPGQGLRLIYYSQIVNDFQKGDIAEGYSVSREKKESFPLTVTSAQKNPTAFYLCASSIGAGGGNNEQFFGPGTRLTVL.

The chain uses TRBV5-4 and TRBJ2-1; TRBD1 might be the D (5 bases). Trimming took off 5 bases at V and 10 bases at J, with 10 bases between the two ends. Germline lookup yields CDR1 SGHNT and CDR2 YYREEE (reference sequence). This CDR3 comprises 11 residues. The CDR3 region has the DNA TGTGCCAGCAGGAAGACAGACGAGCAGTTCTTC. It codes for CASRKTDEQFF.

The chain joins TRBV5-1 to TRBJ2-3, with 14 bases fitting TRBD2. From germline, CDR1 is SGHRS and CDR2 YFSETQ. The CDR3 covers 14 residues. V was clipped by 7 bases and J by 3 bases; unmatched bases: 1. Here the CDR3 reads CASGLAGGTDTQYF. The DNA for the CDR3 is TGCGCCAGCGGACTAGCGGGAGGAACAGATACGCAGTATTTT.

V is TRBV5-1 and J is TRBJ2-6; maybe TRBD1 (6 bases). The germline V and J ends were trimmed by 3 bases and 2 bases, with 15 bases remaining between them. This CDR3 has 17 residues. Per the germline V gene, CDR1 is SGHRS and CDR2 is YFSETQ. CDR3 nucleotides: TGCGCCAGCAGCTCCCTAGGGGGTTCGACTGGGGCCAACGTCCTGACTTTC. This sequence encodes CASSSLGGSTGANVLTF.

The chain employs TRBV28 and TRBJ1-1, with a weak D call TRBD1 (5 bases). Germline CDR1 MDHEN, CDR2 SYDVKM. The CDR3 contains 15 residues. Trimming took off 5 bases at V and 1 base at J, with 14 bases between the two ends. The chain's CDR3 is CASSPAGGSNTEAFF. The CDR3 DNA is TGTGCCAGCAGTCCCGCGGGGGGGTCGAACACTGAAGCTTTCTTT.

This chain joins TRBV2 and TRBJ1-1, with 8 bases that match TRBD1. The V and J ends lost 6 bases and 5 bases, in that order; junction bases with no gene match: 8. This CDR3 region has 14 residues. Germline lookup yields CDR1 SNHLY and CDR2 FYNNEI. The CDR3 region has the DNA TGTGCCAGCAGCTCGACAGGGGATTTTACTGAAGCTTTCTTT. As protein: CASSSTGDFTEAFF.

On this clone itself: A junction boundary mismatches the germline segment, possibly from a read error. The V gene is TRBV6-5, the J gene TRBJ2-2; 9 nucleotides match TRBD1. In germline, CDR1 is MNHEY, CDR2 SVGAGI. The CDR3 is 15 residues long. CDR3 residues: CASRLQGAKTGELFF. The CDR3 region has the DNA TGTGCCAGCAGACTACAGGGGGCGAAAACCGGGGAGCTGTTTTTT.